This T cell receptor (beta chain) derives from a study of blood T cell repertoires in COVID-19. The overall study: Both acute and convalescent COVID-19 samples were obtained from the United States, Italy and Spain.

The CDR3 has 13 amino acids. V lost 5 bases, J lost 3 bases, and 11 bases lay in between. Germline V gene lookup returns CDR1 MDHEN and CDR2 SYDVKM. Authors' processing steps: Amplification from reference gene primers served as the basis for estimated nucleated cell counts. TCRdb keeps only in-frame clones here, not all; method: immunoSEQ multiplex PCR. D and trimming were read from the DNA, whereas the V and J calls and clone size are those reported in that table. The sample holds about 250,000 clones; roughly nine tenths are singletons and the top ten take about 2.2%. The sample comprised PBMCs or T cells enriched from blood (not recorded which). This chain uses TRBV28 with TRBJ2-7, with D maybe TRBD2 (5 bases). This sequence was found in a woman younger than 30 who had recovered from COVID-19. CDR3 in amino acids: CASSLGRGYEQYF. For the CDR3, the DNA is TGTGCCAGCAGTCTCGGACGGGGCTACGAGCAGTACTTC.